Reported below is one T cell receptor (beta chain). No antigen is known for it. It has no much larger one-base neighbor in the sample; base qualities were not kept. Using the deep immunoSEQ assay, multiplex PCR amplified TCR CDR3 regions from genomic DNA. Extracted genomic DNA from each cell subset was spread evenly across all wells of several immunoSEQ 96-well plates, with each plate serving as a replicate. Each replicate PCR for sorted subsets received about 220 ng genomic DNA, equal to about 30,000 T cell genomes. Purified libraries were measured with a Qubit 3.0 fluorometer, size-checked on a Bioanalyzer 2100, and measured again with the KAPA Library Quantification kit. Every immunoSEQ 96-well plate was sequenced on a separate single-read 150-cycle Illumina NextSeq 550 flow cell. The study's own analysis went as follows. Because the immunoSEQ output held only junctional sequences and lacked quality scores, the filtering could not match the filtering applied to full-length reads. Sequences were annotated with PyIR, a Python wrapper for IgBLAST v1.9, and V/J genes and CDR3 were assigned using IMGT germline references. Any read was removed if the V/J assignment was weak (E-value above 1e-6), the CDR3 was missing, or the read contained stop codons, out-of-frame junctions, or ambiguous translated residues. A V3J clonotype was defined by an identical inferred V gene, J gene, and CDR3 amino acid sequence. Percentage overlap between repertoires was computed as shared unique clonotypes divided by the size of the smaller repertoire. Richness of each repertoire was evaluated using RTK rarefaction, the Chao1 estimator, and Recon v2.1 estimates of unobserved clonotypes. OLGA was used to compute generation probabilities for all TCRbeta clonotypes that the gDNA method yielded from a handful of donors. TCRdb holds this immuneACCESS table with in-frame rearrangements only. Some clones are missing; in checked studies, unresolved V genes explain under half, and the rest has no known cause. V, J and clone size were drawn from that table, and D and trimming were deduced from the DNA. For this sample the table gives over 800,000 clones, of which nearly 95% were detected only once. The biggest ten clones account for about 25% of the sample.

The CDR3 covers 17 residues, taking in both the cysteine and the phenylalanine. Only the CDR3 region is kept as DNA, spanning 51 bases read in frame from base 1. The germline V gene gives CDR1 as LGHNA and CDR2 as YSLEER. V and J are trimmed by 4 bases and 3 bases, and the gene matches miss 10 bases of the junction. CD8 naive samples consisted of CD45RO-negative cells that were positively selected for CCR7, yielding a CD45RA+CCR7+ population without TemRA cells. The donors were healthy, HIV-negative adults with no recently reported acute infections or vaccinations. All donors were Caucasian adults living in Nashville, Tennessee, USA. Blood was obtained by leukapheresis, after which PBMCs were separated by Ficoll-Histopaque density gradient centrifugation and cryopreserved in liquid nitrogen vapor phase. Purity and quantity of every magnetically sorted T cell population were checked by analytical flow cytometry. Genomic DNA was isolated from each sorted fraction and quantified by UV absorbance on a Nanodrop 2000c.

The sample belongs to a study of shared clonotypes between healthy human individuals (dated by TCRdb to the early 2020s). Study-level background: A couple of women and three men aged 18 to 49 years were included in the cohort. For each donor, three plates each were used for CD4 naive and CD4 memory, two plates were used for CD8 naive, and one plate was used for CD8 memory. To estimate repertoire size and how much clonotypes are shared between individuals, the study performed deep sequencing of blood TCR repertoires from five healthy adults. To increase sequencing depth and limit assay-specific biases, different laboratories used diverse techniques to prepare libraries and sequence TCR repertoires. Leukapheresis yielded between about 0.85 and 10 billion PBMCs per donor.

Broad study findings and their caveats: Even with the large sequencing depth, rarefaction of the sorted-subset datasets indicated that sequencing was incomplete. Sharing across several donors was observed for around 5% of naive CD4, 3% to 3.5% of naive CD8, over 2% of memory CD4, and over 0.3% of memory CD8 clonotypes. Pairwise subsampling indicated that sequencing depth was expected to affect the degree of clonotype sharing among donors. The genetic and exposure-history diversity represented was limited by the small number of donors. Sampling was limited to blood, and TCR repertoires in tissue likely differ from TCR repertoires in blood. Compared with non-shared clonotypes, clonotypes shared by all four sorted-subset donors had higher generation probabilities. Naive subsets generally had larger estimated clonotype richness than memory subsets did.

The receptor chain draws on TRBV4-3 and TRBJ1-1; 11 central bases correspond to TRBD1. This receptor was taken from a man aged 25 to 40 in good health. Input material: naive CD8+ T cells sorted from blood. Sample cell subset or site, as interpreted from the label and publication: CD45RA+CCR7+. DNA sequence: TGCGCCAGCAGCCCCTGGGACAGGGGGTTCGGGTACACTGAAGCTTTCTTT. The translation is CASSPWDRGFGYTEAFF.